Below are 27 T cell receptor beta chains sequenced from a single sample in a study of T cell repertoires in cytomegalovirus infection. TCRdb called the reads again in MiXCR, with one record for every CDR3 protein. The sample comprises about 250,000 distinct CDR3 sequences, more than 15% of which are singletons, and approximately 44% rests with the top ten. Sample: CD8+ T cells from PBMCs. Receptors were obtained from a human donor in good health (CMV status not recorded). Some clones in this sample may be carry-over from other donors' samples.

At least ten counts were recorded for this clonotype. This chain links TRBV7-2 with TRBJ1-1; the D gene is possibly TRBD1 (6 bases). Germline loops: CDR1 SGHTA, CDR2 FQGNSA. This CDR3 spans 15 amino acids. V lost 1 base, J lost 5 bases, and 14 bases lay in between. Written as DNA, the CDR3 is TGTGCCAGCAGCTTAGGCGGGGGGCTTTTGACTGAAGCTTTCTTT. Translating gives CASSLGGGLLTEAFF.

The chain recombines TRBV25-1 with TRBJ1-1; 7 nucleotides align to TRBD1. The length of the CDR3 is 13 residues. V dropped 4 bases and J dropped 4; count of bases not matched to a gene: 3. The germline V gene has CDR1 MGHDK and CDR2 SYGVNS. CDR3 nucleotide sequence: TGTGCCAGCAGTGCGACAGGGAGCACTGAAGCTTTCTTT. This gives the protein CASSATGSTEAFF. Supplemented by reference TRBV25-1 and TRBJ1-1, the full variable domain reads EADIYQTPRYLVIGTGKKITLECSQTMGHDKMYWYQQDPGMELHLIHYSYGVNSTEKGDLSSESTVSRIRTEHFPLTLESARPSHTSQYLCASSATGSTEAFFGQGTRLTVV.

This clonotype came up many times. The chain joins TRBV5-4 to TRBJ1-1; D may be TRBD1 (5 bases). Germline V gene data show CDR1 as SGHNT and CDR2 as YYREEE (reference sequence). CDR3 length: 13 residues. Deletions cut 3 bases from V and 4 bases from J, with 10 bases between. DNA for the CDR3: TGTGCCAGCAGCTATTTGACAGCCACTGAAGCTTTCTTT. Amino acids: CASSYLTATEAFF.

Relative to its sample, this clonotype is medium-sized. The V and J genes are TRBV7-2 and TRBJ2-5, with unresolved D. V was shortened by 3 bases and J by 5 bases, with 4 bases between the two germline ends. Germline V gene lookup returns CDR1 SGHTA and CDR2 FQGNSA. There are 11 residues in the CDR3. The CDR3: CASSFWETQYF. The CDR3 DNA sequence: TGTGCCAGCAGCTTTTGGGAGACCCAGTACTTC.

This clonotype was found a few times. CDR3 amino acids: CASSQGSGANVLTF. CDR3 coding DNA: TGTGCCAGCAGCCAAGGCTCTGGGGCCAACGTCCTGACTTTC. The J gene is TRBJ2-6, the V gene TRBV14; D gene unclear. The CDR3 sequence is 14 residues long. Trimming removed 1 base at V and 0 bases at J, with 1 base between. Germline V gene data show CDR1 as SGHDN and CDR2 as FVKESK.

This rearrangement joins TRBV10-3 to TRBJ1-1; D unresolved. V was cut by 3 bases and J by 2 bases, with 10 bases left in between. Germline CDR1 is ENHRY and CDR2 is SYGVKD. CDR3 size: 14 residues. The CDR3 region has the DNA TGTGCCATCAGTGACCAGCTGACTAACACTGAAGCTTTCTTT. It yields the protein CAISDQLTNTEAFF.

This clonotype was seen a few times. V and J are TRBV11-2 and TRBJ2-7; D remains ambiguous. Trimming shortened V by 2 bases and J by 4 bases, and 6 bases separated the two germline ends. Germline V gene data show CDR1 as SGHAT and CDR2 as FQNNGV. The CDR3 runs to 12 residues. In nucleotides, the CDR3 is TGTGCCAGCAGCTTAAGGATGTACGAGCAGTACTTC. Its translation is CASSLRMYEQYF. Combining the CDR3 with reference TRBV11-2 and TRBJ2-7 gives the whole variable domain EAGVAQSPRYKIIEKRQSVAFWCNPISGHATLYWYQQILGQGPKLLIQFQNNGVVDDSQLPKDRFSAERLKGVDSTLKIQPAKLEDSAVYLCASSLRMYEQYFGPGTRLTVT.

The chain carries TRBV5-6 and TRBJ1-1, with TRBD1 as a possible D gene (5 bases). V was shortened by 3 bases and J by 1 base, with 16 bases between the two germline ends. CDR3 size: 16 residues. The germline V gene encodes CDR1 SGHDT and CDR2 YYEEEE. The CDR3 DNA reads TGTGCCAGCAGCTATATGACAGCTGAACCGAACACTGAAGCTTTCTTT. It translates to CASSYMTAEPNTEAFF.

This chain joins TRBV2 and TRBJ2-1; 7 bases fit TRBD2. Germline CDR1 SNHLY, CDR2 FYNNEI. CDR3 length equals 15 residues. V lost 7 bases and J lost 5; bases outside the gene matches: 11. The CDR3 loop is CASKSGGGTNNEQFF. The CDR3 bases are TGTGCCAGCAAAAGTGGGGGGGGGACTAACAATGAGCAGTTCTTC.

This CDR3 is CASKQEGGGPYYNEQFF. The CDR3 nucleotides are TGTGCCAGCAAGCAAGAAGGCGGGGGGCCATACTACAATGAGCAGTTCTTC. V gene TRBV28 combines with J gene TRBJ2-1, with TRBD2 identical over 8 bases. The J segment lost 3 bases and the V segment lost 7 bases, leaving 14 bases of the junction unmatched. CDR1 and CDR2 (germline): MDHEN, SYDVKM. CDR3 length: 17 residues.

The table lists this clonotype with a few counts. This chain links TRBV28 with TRBJ1-6, with D hard to call. Germline CDR1 is MDHEN and CDR2 is SYDVKM. The CDR3 is 14 residues long. Trimming pared 6 bases from V and 0 bases from J, leaving 6 bases between. The CDR3 DNA sequence: TGTGCCAGCAGCCCCCGCTCCTATAATTCACCCCTCCACTTT. It encodes CASSPRSYNSPLHF.

This clonotype came up a few times. The CDR3 DNA reads TGTGCCAGCAGTGATGTAATGGGGGGTCTTAGCAATCAGCCCCAGCATTTT. Its protein is CASSDVMGGLSNQPQHF. V and J are TRBV6-1 and TRBJ1-5; tentatively, D is TRBD1 (5 bases). V was cut by 3 bases and J by 0 bases, with 15 bases left in between. This CDR3 comprises 17 residues. Germline loops: CDR1 MNHNS, CDR2 SASEGT.

This clonotype was detected only a few times. The V and J genes are TRBV20-1 and TRBJ2-7; the match to TRBD1 covers 10 bases. The CDR3 has 13 residues. With V trimmed by 1 base and J by 6 bases, 3 bases remained unmatched. Germline V gene data show CDR1 as DFQATT and CDR2 as SNEGSKA (reference sequence). This CDR3 reads CSARGDRGIEQYF. The CDR3 coding sequence is TGCAGTGCTAGAGGGGACAGGGGTATCGAGCAGTACTTC.

This clonotype has a single count. A much larger clone differs from this one at a single base, so this may be a read error. The genes are TRBV6-1 and TRBJ1-6, with D unclear. The CDR3 has 16 amino acids. V was trimmed by 5 bases and J by 1 base, leaving 12 bases between them. Germline CDR1 and CDR2: MNHNS and SASEGT. CDR3 protein: CASSHLGVSYNSPLHF. CDR3 nucleotide sequence: TGTGCCAGCAGTCACCTCGGGGTATCCTATAATTCACCCCTCCACTTT.

This clonotype was counted at least ten times. The genes are TRBV12-3 or TRBV12-4 and TRBJ1-6; D ambiguous. The ends were cut back, 7 bases at V and 8 bases at J, with 12 bases in the middle. The CDR3 loop spans 13 amino acids. The CDR3 sequence: CASNPGLYSPLHF. The CDR3 coding sequence is TGTGCCAGCAACCCGGGCCTTTATTCACCCCTCCACTTT.

V usage is TRBV29-1 and J usage is TRBJ1-1; possibly TRBD1 for D (6 bases). The CDR3 has 14 amino acids. The germline V and J ends were trimmed by 5 bases and 7 bases, with 20 bases remaining between them. Germline V gene sequence: CDR1 SQVTM, CDR2 ANQGSEA. For the CDR3, the DNA is TGCAGCGTTAGATTCATCGAACAGGGTAATGAAGCTTTCTTT. Its protein product is CSVRFIEQGNEAFF.

This clonotype was recorded at least ten times. The chain couples TRBV25-1 to TRBJ2-6; D tentatively fits TRBD1 or TRBD2 (5 bases each). Germline V lookup: CDR1 MGHDK, CDR2 SYGVNS. The CDR3 has 15 residues. Trimming pared 4 bases from V and 1 base from J, leaving 8 bases between. As DNA, the CDR3 is TGTGCCAGCAGTGGAGGGGCGTCTGGGGCCAACGTCCTGACTTTC. This encodes CASSGGASGANVLTF.

The V gene is TRBV20-1, the J gene TRBJ2-3, with 7 bases that match TRBD1. V shed 6 bases, J shed 4 bases, and the junction held 10 bases outside the gene matches. Germline-derived CDR1 and CDR2 are DFQATT and SNEGSKA (reference sequence). The CDR3 covers 14 residues. The CDR3: CSANPKQGPDTQYF. For the CDR3, the DNA is TGCAGTGCAAACCCAAAACAGGGGCCAGATACGCAGTATTTT.

The chain links TRBV6-8 to TRBJ1-2; no firm D call. CDR1 MNHGY and CDR2 SAAAGT come from the germline V gene. CDR3 size: 15 residues. Between the trimmed V and J ends, which lost 0 bases and 4 bases, there was a span of 12 bases. CDR3 residues: CASSYSQVQIYGYTF. CDR3 sequence (DNA): TGTGCCAGCAGTTACTCCCAGGTTCAAATCTATGGCTACACCTTC.

This clonotype showed up just a few times. V gene TRBV4-1 combines with J gene TRBJ2-7, with D maybe TRBD1 (6 bases). V gave up 2 bases and J gave up 2 bases, with 13 bases separating them. The length of the CDR3 is 15 residues. The germline V gene encodes CDR1 MGHRA and CDR2 YSYEKL. This CDR3 is CASSQIQGQAYEQYF. CDR3 DNA: TGCGCCAGCAGCCAAATACAGGGTCAAGCCTACGAGCAGTACTTC.

This clonotype has a count of ten or more. The chain combines TRBV7-9 with TRBJ2-5, with 8 bases identical to TRBD1. The germline CDR1 and CDR2 sequences are SEHNR and FQNEAQ (reference sequence). The CDR3 runs 16 residues. J lost 1 base, V lost 5 bases, and 9 bases had no gene match. Written as DNA, the CDR3 is TGTGCCAGCAGCCCTCCCTCCGGACAGGGCCAAGAGACCCAGTACTTC. Translating gives CASSPPSGQGQETQYF.

This clonotype was counted only a few times. The V gene is TRBV5-6, the J gene TRBJ1-2; D unclear. Germline CDR1 and CDR2: SGHDT and YYEEEE. The CDR3 spans 13 residues. V was pared by 0 bases and J by 6 bases, with 9 bases between. CDR3 region: CASSLANGDGYTF. The CDR3 DNA sequence: TGTGCCAGCAGCTTGGCGAATGGGGATGGCTACACCTTC.

The sample holds a few counts of this clonotype. The CDR3 DNA sequence: TGCAGTGCTAGAAGGCAGGGTGACACTGAAGCTTTCTTT. Its translation: CSARRQGDTEAFF. V gene TRBV20-1 combines with J gene TRBJ1-1; weak D call: TRBD1 (5 bases). Germline CDR1 is DFQATT and CDR2 is SNEGSKA (reference sequence). The CDR3 spans 13 residues. V was trimmed by 2 bases and J by 3 bases, leaving 10 bases between them.

The table lists this clonotype with a few counts. The J gene is TRBJ1-1, the V gene TRBV5-6; TRBD1 might be the D (6 bases). Germline-derived CDR1 and CDR2 are SGHDT and YYEEEE. Trimming removed 3 bases at V and 4 bases at J, with 10 bases between. This CDR3 comprises 13 residues. The CDR3 bases are TGTGCCAGCAGCTGGGGGGGGGCCACTGAAGCTTTCTTT. It encodes CASSWGGATEAFF.

This clonotype was observed a handful of times. The chain links TRBV15 to TRBJ2-3; D is perhaps TRBD1 or TRBD2 (7 bases each). The CDR3 sequence is 17 residues long. Germline CDR1 LNHNV, CDR2 YYDKDF (reference sequence). Trimming cost V 2 bases and J 3 bases, with 18 bases left between them. The CDR3 loop reads CATSRTPGTAGTDTQYF. DNA of the CDR3: TGTGCCACCAGCAGAACCCCCGGGACAGCGGGGACAGATACGCAGTATTTT.

This clonotype was picked up a small number of times. J is TRBJ2-2 and V is TRBV10-3; no reliable D call. Germline lookup yields CDR1 ENHRY and CDR2 SYGVKD. With 7 bases removed from V and 2 bases from J, the gap between germline ends came to 2 bases. CDR3 size: 11 residues. The CDR3 loop is CAITNTGELFF. In nucleotides, the CDR3 is TGTGCCATCACAAACACCGGGGAGCTGTTTTTT.

V usage is TRBV29-1 and J usage is TRBJ2-6; tentative D call: TRBD1 (6 bases). The CDR3 is 16 amino acids. The V end lost 1 base, the J end lost 0 bases, and 10 bases lay between the germline ends. The V gene's germline CDR1 is SQVTM and CDR2 ANQGSEA. The DNA for the CDR3 is TGCAGCGTTGAAGTGGGACACCCCTCTGGGGCCAACGTCCTGACTTTC. Residues: CSVEVGHPSGANVLTF.